The 13 T cell receptor beta chains reported below all come from one sample, sequenced in a study of cytomegalovirus exposure and HLA in healthy donors. Primers: 60 Vbeta forward and 13 Jbeta reverse. Sequencing was performed with immunoSEQ multiplex PCR; in TCRdb, only in-frame clones are kept and a portion is missing. The repertoire holds around 85,000 clones, with roughly 80% as singletons. Specimen: PBMCs. These receptors originate from a woman aged 50 to 60 in good health and CMV-seropositive.

V and J are TRBV5-6 and TRBJ2-1, with 10 bases fitting TRBD2. J gave up 8 bases and V 4 bases, and 9 bases lay outside the gene matches. Per the germline V gene, CDR1 is SGHDT and CDR2 is YYEEEE. This CDR3 contains 15 residues. The CDR3 region has the DNA TGTGCCAGCAGCCTCCCCGGGACTAGCGATTATGAGCAGTTCTTC. It encodes CASSLPGTSDYEQFF.

This clone came up a few times. The chain combines TRBV6-1 with TRBJ1-2; D uncertain. V lost 2 bases and J 5 bases, leaving 6 bases between the germline ends. The CDR3 is made up of 12 amino acids. The germline gives CDR1 MNHNS, CDR2 SASEGT. The CDR3 region has the DNA TGTGCCAGCAGTGAACGGGATTATGGCTACACCTTC. It yields the protein CASSERDYGYTF.

This clone was seen a handful of times. This chain uses TRBV5-1 with TRBJ2-5; the match to TRBD2 covers 9 bases. The CDR3 has 14 amino acids. Germline values: CDR1 SGHRS, CDR2 YFSETQ. J gave up 5 bases and V 4 bases, and 6 bases lay outside the gene matches. CDR3 nucleotide sequence: TGCGCCAGCAGCGGAGGCGGGAGGGGGGAGACCCAGTACTTC. Translated: CASSGGGRGETQYF.

This clone was picked up a small number of times. V is TRBV7-9 and J is TRBJ1-1; 7 nucleotides line up with TRBD1. Germline CDR1 SEHNR, CDR2 FQNEAQ (reference sequence). The CDR3 is 13 amino acids. Trimming at V came to 3 bases and at J to 4 bases, leaving 2 bases not matched to a gene. The CDR3 sequence: CASSLGQFTEAFF. The CDR3 DNA sequence: TGTGCCAGCAGCTTGGGACAGTTCACTGAAGCTTTCTTT. Drawing the rest from reference TRBV7-9 and TRBJ1-1, the complete variable domain is DTGVSQNPRHKITKRGQNVTFRCDPISEHNRLYWYRQTLGQGPEFLTYFQNEAQLEKSRLLSDRFSAERPKGSFSTLEIQRTEQGDSAMYLCASSLGQFTEAFFGQGTRLTVV.

As concerns this clone: The junction departs from germline at one end; a sequencing error may be responsible. The chain has TRBV7-9 and TRBJ2-1, with 10 bases identical to TRBD2. This CDR3 is built from 15 residues. Germline V CDR1 and CDR2: SEHNR, FQNEAQ (reference sequence). The CDR3 here is CASSLAGASFNEQFF. CDR3 coding DNA: TGTGCCAGCAGCCTAGCGGGAGCGAGTTTCAATGAGCAGTTCTTC.

This chain joins TRBV11-3 and TRBJ2-3; TRBD2 agrees at 13 bases. CDR3 size: 16 residues. Looked up from germline, CDR1 is SGHNT and CDR2 is YENEEA. The J segment lost 2 bases and the V segment lost 4 bases, leaving 3 bases of the junction unmatched. The CDR3 nucleotides are TGTGCCAGCAGCTCACTAGCGGGAGGGTCCACAGATACGCAGTATTTT. Its translation is CASSSLAGGSTDTQYF.

There are a few counts of this clone. CDR3 in amino acids: CASSLNKYTEAFF. The CDR3 DNA reads TGTGCCAGCAGCTTGAACAAGTACACTGAAGCTTTCTTT. The chain combines TRBV5-8 with TRBJ1-1; D unclear. V was clipped by 1 base and J by 3 bases, with 7 bases between them. The CDR3 covers 13 residues. From germline, CDR1 is SGHTS and CDR2 YDEGEE.

As to this clone: An end of the junction differs from the germline gene, which may be a read error. Other DNA sequences in this specimen translate into the identical CDR3. The rearrangement links TRBV6-6 to TRBJ1-1; 7 bases line up with TRBD1. Germline assignment: CDR1 MNHNY and CDR2 SVGAGI (reference sequence). The CDR3 is 15 residues long. The CDR3 sequence: CASSYRGPLNTEAFF. CDR3 coding DNA: TGTGCCAGCAGTTACAGGGGGCCTTTGAACACTGAGGCTTTCTTT.

V is TRBV7-9 and J is TRBJ1-5, with D possibly TRBD1 on 6 matching bases. V was shortened by 0 bases and J by 11 bases, with 17 bases between the two germline ends. Germline CDR1 reads SEHNR; CDR2 reads FQNEAQ (reference sequence). The CDR3 contains 15 residues. In DNA form, the CDR3 reads TGTGCCAGCAGCTTAGCCGAGGGAGGGGGGAGGACCCAGCATTTT. It specifies CASSLAEGGGRTQHF.

This clone was seen more than once but under ten times. The chain has TRBV25-1 and TRBJ2-5; 10 bases match TRBD1. Germline V gene sequence: CDR1 MGHDK, CDR2 SYGVNS. J gave up 4 bases and V 3 bases, and 8 bases lay outside the gene matches. This CDR3 comprises 16 residues. For the CDR3, the DNA is TGTGCCAGCAGTGATGACAGGGGGCTTTTAGCAGAGACCCAGTACTTC. This translates into CASSDDRGLLAETQYF. The complete variable domain, with remaining parts taken from reference TRBV25-1 and TRBJ2-5, reads EADIYQTPRYLVIGTGKKITLECSQTMGHDKMYWYQQDPGMELHLIHYSYGVNSTEKGDLSSESTVSRIRTEHFPLTLESARPSHTSQYLCASSDDRGLLAETQYFGPGTRLLVL.

This rearrangement joins TRBV9 to TRBJ2-1; the match to TRBD2 covers 9 bases. Germline CDR1 SGDLS, CDR2 YYNGEE. This CDR3 region has 17 residues. After removal of 3 bases from V and 6 bases from J, the junction contained 13 bases not matched to a gene. The CDR3 loop reads CASSDGLSGRGSNEQFF. CDR3 DNA sequence: TGTGCCAGCAGCGACGGCCTTAGCGGGAGAGGTAGCAATGAGCAGTTCTTC.

The chain links TRBV2 to TRBJ2-2, with D perhaps matching TRBD2 (7 bases). V lost 9 bases, J lost 4 bases, and 15 bases lay in between. This CDR3 is built from 14 residues. Germline V gives CDR1 SNHLY, CDR2 FYNNEI. CDR3 region: CASSGGHTTGELFF. As DNA, the CDR3 is TGTGCCAGTTCGGGGGGACACACCACCGGGGAGCTGTTTTTT.

The CDR3 reads CASSVTSGWRETQYF. The CDR3 DNA follows: TGTGCCAGCAGCGTAACTAGCGGATGGAGAGAGACCCAGTACTTC. The chain carries TRBV2 and TRBJ2-5; 8 bases are shared with TRBD2. The germline gives CDR1 SNHLY, CDR2 FYNNEI. The CDR3 length is 15 residues. V lost 6 bases to trimming and J lost 4 bases; unmatched junction nucleotides: 10.